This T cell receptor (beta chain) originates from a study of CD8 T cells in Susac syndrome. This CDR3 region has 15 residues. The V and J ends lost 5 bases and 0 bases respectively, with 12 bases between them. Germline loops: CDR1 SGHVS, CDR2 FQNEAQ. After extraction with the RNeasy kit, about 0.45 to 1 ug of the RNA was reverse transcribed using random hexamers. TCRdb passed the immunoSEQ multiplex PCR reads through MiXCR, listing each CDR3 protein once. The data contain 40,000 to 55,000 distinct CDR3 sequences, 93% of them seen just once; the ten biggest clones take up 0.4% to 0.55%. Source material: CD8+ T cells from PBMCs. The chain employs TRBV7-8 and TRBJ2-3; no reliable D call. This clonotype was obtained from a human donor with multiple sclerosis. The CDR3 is CASSDQPPSTDTQYF. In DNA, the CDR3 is TGTGCCAGCAGCGACCAGCCTCCTAGCACAGATACGCAGTATTTT. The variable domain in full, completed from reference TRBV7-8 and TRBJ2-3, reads GAGVSQSPRYKVAKRGQDVALRCDPISGHVSLFWYQQALGQGPEFLTYFQNEAQLDKSGLPSDRFFAERPEGSVSTLKIQRTQQEDSAVYLCASSDQPPSTDTQYFGPGTRLTVL.